A selection of T cell receptor beta chains follows, all from one sample in a study of T cells in Graves' hyperthyroidism and ophthalmopathy. A single record per CDR3 protein comes from TCRdb applying MiXCR to the multiplex PCR reads. The sample has about 500,000 distinct CDR3 sequences; 16% are singletons. The sequenced material came from blood. Source of these receptors: a young woman with Graves' hyperthyroidism. Both conserved end residues are part of each CDR3. The order of the fields is D gene, J gene, V gene, clone size, CDR3 protein, CDR3 DNA. D genes are given only for firm matches. Expanded clones are given a class, and other clones once, few, many or no size at all.

>TRBD1|TRBJ2-1|TRBV30|few
CAWSTLGTGVYNEQFF
TGTGCCTGGAGTACCCTCGGGACAGGGGTATACAATGAGCAGTTCTTC
>NA|TRBJ1-5|TRBV20-1|NA
CSARVDSNQPQHF
TGCAGTGCTAGAGTAGATAGCAATCAGCCCCAGCATTTT
>TRBD2|TRBJ2-3|TRBV12-3/TRBV12-4|NA
CASKRLAGGTDTQYF
TGTGCCAGCAAACGACTAGCGGGGGGGACAGATACGCAGTATTTT
>NA|TRBJ2-7|TRBV5-4|few
CASSPSESGSYEQYF
TGTGCCAGCAGCCCATCTGAAAGCGGCTCCTACGAGCAGTACTTC
>NA|TRBJ1-1|TRBV3-1|few
CASSQKSRADKNTEAFF
TGTGCCAGCAGCCAAAAGTCCCGGGCAGACAAGAACACTGAAGCTTTCTTT
>NA|TRBJ2-7|TRBV7-2|many
CASSSGATYEQYF
TGTGCCAGCAGTTCAGGGGCAACCTACGAGCAGTACTTC
>NA|TRBJ1-5|TRBV2|NA
CASTYLSNQPQHF
TGTGCCAGCACGTACCTATCGAATCAGCCCCAGCATTTT
>NA|TRBJ2-4|TRBV3-1|few
CASSHSSLDGNIQYF
TGTGCCAGCAGCCACTCGAGCCTGGACGGAAACATTCAGTACTTC
>NA|TRBJ1-2|TRBV2|many
CASSESAGTIGYTF
TGTGCCAGCAGTGAAAGTGCGGGAACTATTGGCTACACCTTC
>TRBD2|TRBJ2-7|TRBV7-2|many
CASSQSGALGGEQYF
TGTGCCAGCAGCCAGAGCGGGGCCCTTGGGGGCGAGCAGTACTTC
>TRBD2|TRBJ2-7|TRBV12-3/TRBV12-4|NA
CASSPRRGGPYEQYF
TGTGCCAGCAGCCCCCGGCGGGGGGGTCCCTACGAGCAGTACTTC
>NA|TRBJ2-5|TRBV20-1|few
CSASSWETQYF
TGCAGTGCTTCCTCGTGGGAGACCCAGTACTTC
>TRBD2|TRBJ2-3|TRBV9|NA
CASSPWTSGKGDTQYF
TGTGCCAGCAGCCCGTGGACTAGCGGGAAGGGAGATACGCAGTATTTT
>TRBD2|TRBJ2-7|TRBV30|NA
CAWSGTSFYEQYF
TGTGCCTGGAGCGGGACTAGCTTCTACGAGCAGTACTTC
>NA|TRBJ2-1|TRBV12-3/TRBV12-4|NA
CASRTWGLGYNEQFF
TGTGCCAGCAGGACCTGGGGGCTGGGGTACAATGAGCAGTTCTTC
>NA|TRBJ1-3|TRBV5-5|once
CASSLATGTYSGNTIYF
TGTGCCAGCAGCTTGGCGACCGGGACCTACTCTGGAAACACCATATATTTT
>TRBD1|TRBJ1-1|TRBV4-3|NA
CASSQDTGTVAFF
TGCGCCAGCAGCCAAGATACGGGGACAGTAGCTTTCTTT
>TRBD1|TRBJ2-1|TRBV20-1|many
CSAAGQGANNEQFF
TGCAGTGCTGCGGGACAGGGGGCGAACAATGAGCAGTTCTTC
>NA|TRBJ1-1|TRBV12-5|many
CASGLGPTDAEAFF
TGTGCTAGTGGTTTGGGTCCGACAGACGCTGAAGCTTTCTTT
>TRBD1|TRBJ2-3|TRBV5-1|many
CASCRRQGASTDTQYF
TGCGCCAGCTGCCGACGGCAGGGGGCTAGCACAGATACGCAGTATTTT
>NA|TRBJ1-5|TRBV6-2/TRBV6-3|NA
CASRPWAGQNQPQHF
TGTGCCAGCAGGCCCTGGGCCGGCCAAAATCAGCCCCAGCATTTT
>NA|TRBJ2-5|TRBV14|few
CASSQANRGPYQETQYF
TGTGCCAGCAGCCAAGCGAACCGGGGACCTTACCAAGAGACCCAGTACTTC
>NA|TRBJ1-1|TRBV11-3|many
CASSLPQVNTEAFF
TGTGCCAGCAGCTTACCCCAGGTGAACACTGAAGCTTTCTTT
>TRBD1|TRBJ2-3|TRBV7-3|NA
CASSLAFGTGTDTQYF
TGTGCCAGCAGCTTAGCTTTCGGGACAGGGACAGATACGCAGTATTTT
>NA|TRBJ1-4|TRBV7-2|many
CASSLAPVGEKLFF
TGTGCCAGCAGCTTGGCCCCGGTAGGAGAAAAACTGTTTTTT
>NA|TRBJ2-2|TRBV6-2/TRBV6-3|NA
CASSYTAHHVGNTGELFF
TGTGCCAGCAGTTACACGGCACACCATGTTGGGAACACCGGGGAGCTGTTTTTT
>NA|TRBJ2-5|TRBV6-1|few
CASSSRLTETQYF
TGTGCCAGCAGTTCCAGACTAACGGAGACCCAGTACTTC
>NA|TRBJ2-7|TRBV18|many
CASSPPAAFTYEQYF
TGTGCCAGCTCACCACCAGCCGCGTTTACCTACGAGCAGTACTTC
>NA|TRBJ2-7|TRBV6-1|few
CASSGQDEQYF
TGTGCCAGCAGTGGCCAGGACGAGCAGTACTTC
>NA|TRBJ1-4|TRBV28|many
CASSVVATNEKLFF
TGTGCCAGCAGCGTAGTTGCAACTAATGAAAAACTGTTTTTT
>NA|TRBJ2-3|TRBV10-3|NA
CAILTGPDTQYF
TGTGCCATTTTAACAGGGCCGGATACGCAGTATTTT
>TRBD1|TRBJ1-1|TRBV5-4|NA
CASSWGQGRGEAFF
TGTGCCAGCAGCTGGGGACAGGGGAGGGGTGAAGCTTTCTTT
>TRBD2|TRBJ2-7|TRBV27|many
CASSLRTSPYYEQYF
TGTGCCAGCAGTTTGCGGACTAGCCCCTACTACGAGCAGTACTTC
>TRBD1|TRBJ2-5|TRBV7-2|many
CASSARDRGRETQYF
TGTGCCAGCAGCGCCCGGGACAGGGGGCGAGAGACCCAGTACTTC
>NA|TRBJ1-1|TRBV6-5|many
CASSYKGRGAEAFF
TGTGCCAGCAGTTATAAGGGGAGGGGCGCTGAAGCTTTCTTT
>NA|TRBJ2-1|TRBV10-3|many
CAITTTGTSYNEQFF
TGTGCCATCACCACGACAGGTACGTCCTACAATGAGCAGTTCTTC
>TRBD2|TRBJ2-3|TRBV2|many
CARSLAGGTDTQYF
TGTGCCAGGTCACTAGCGGGAGGCACAGATACGCAGTATTTT
>NA|TRBJ2-2|TRBV7-9|few
CASRPETANTGELFF
TGTGCCAGCAGGCCGGAAACAGCGAACACCGGGGAGCTGTTTTTT
>NA|TRBJ1-1|TRBV7-9|few
CASRPISRGTEAFF
TGTGCCAGCAGGCCAATTTCCCGGGGCACTGAAGCTTTCTTT
>NA|TRBJ1-1|TRBV3-1|many
CASSQARRSTEAFF
TGTGCCAGCAGCCAAGCTAGGAGAAGCACTGAAGCTTTCTTT
>TRBD2|TRBJ2-4|TRBV7-2|few
CASSLMGLAALGGIQYF
TGTGCCAGCAGCTTAATGGGACTAGCGGCACTAGGGGGCATTCAGTACTTC
>NA|TRBJ1-5|TRBV3-1|many
CASSQGGGSQPQHF
TGTGCCAGCAGCCAAGGCGGGGGGAGTCAGCCCCAGCATTTT
>TRBD1|TRBJ2-4|TRBV6-1|NA
CASAMYHGQGAKVKNIQYF
TGTGCCAGCGCGATGTACCACGGACAGGGGGCCAAAGTCAAAAACATTCAGTACTTC
>TRBD1|TRBJ2-7|TRBV6-1|NA
CASSTYGTGAYEQYF
TGTGCCAGCAGTACCTACGGGACAGGGGCCTACGAGCAGTACTTC
>NA|TRBJ1-2|TRBV5-1|few
CASSLGSVHTANYGYTF
TGCGCCAGCAGCTTGGGGTCGGTACACACTGCTAACTATGGCTACACCTTC
>NA|TRBJ2-1|TRBV29-1|few
CSDTGTAQNEQFF
TGCAGCGACACCGGGACTGCCCAAAATGAGCAGTTCTTC
>NA|TRBJ2-3|TRBV24-1|many
CATSDPFLDGPDTQYF
TGTGCCACCAGTGATCCCTTTCTAGATGGGCCAGATACGCAGTATTTT
>NA|TRBJ1-1|TRBV13|many
CASSSYQGTAEAFF
TGTGCCAGCAGCTCTTACCAGGGTACAGCTGAAGCTTTCTTT
>NA|TRBJ1-6|TRBV19|NA
CASTGDSYNSPLHF
TGTGCCAGTACAGGGGACTCCTATAATTCACCCCTCCACTTT
>NA|TRBJ2-1|TRBV5-1|NA
CASSSPTGVPYNEQFF
TGCGCCAGCAGCTCCCCTACGGGGGTCCCCTACAATGAGCAGTTCTTC